These 27 T cell receptor beta chains originate from one sample sequenced in a study of T cell responses to AZD1222 COVID-19 vaccine. Profiled with immunoSEQ multiplex PCR; TCRdb holds only in-frame clones, not every one. The sample lists about 270,000 clones; approximately 94% were seen once. This material consisted of peripheral blood, taken 28 days after the second AZD1222 dose. These receptors came from an adult who received the AZD1222 COVID-19 vaccine.

V usage is TRBV5-8 and J usage is TRBJ1-5; D gene ambiguous. V gave up 1 base and J gave up 7 bases, with 6 bases separating them. CDR3 length equals 12 residues. Per the germline V gene, CDR1 is SGHTS and CDR2 is YDEGEE. DNA of the CDR3: TGTGCCAGCAGCTTGCGGGGACAGCCCCAGCATTTT. Residues: CASSLRGQPQHF.

The rearrangement joins TRBV5-1 to TRBJ2-2, with D perhaps TRBD2 (5 bases). This CDR3 has 15 amino acids. Germline V gene sequence: CDR1 SGHRS, CDR2 YFSETQ. Trimming stripped 0 bases from V and 6 bases from J, with 12 bases between. The CDR3 is CASSLGASRAGELFF. CDR3 bases: TGCGCCAGCAGCTTGGGAGCGTCGCGGGCCGGGGAGCTGTTTTTT.

J is TRBJ1-2 and V is TRBV28; D remains unclear. V shed 6 bases and J shed 5 bases, with 10 bases lying between them. Germline V gene sequence: CDR1 MDHEN, CDR2 SYDVKM. CDR3 length equals 12 residues. The CDR3 reads CASSQTLYGYTF. The CDR3 DNA reads as TGTGCCAGCAGCCAAACCCTTTATGGCTACACCTTC.

The gene calls are TRBV28 and TRBJ2-1; D gene ambiguous. The V gene's germline CDR1 is MDHEN and CDR2 SYDVKM. CDR3 length equals 14 residues. Trimming shortened V by 6 bases and J by 5 bases, and 14 bases separated the two germline ends. The CDR3 DNA is TGTGCCAGCAGACCCGGCGGCGAACACAATGAGCAGTTCTTC. This codes for CASRPGGEHNEQFF.

The gene calls are TRBV5-4 and TRBJ2-5; D is unclear. V lost 0 bases and J lost 1, with 7 bases in between. The germline V gene encodes CDR1 SGHNT and CDR2 YYREEE (reference sequence). This CDR3 is built from 14 residues. The CDR3, as DNA: TGTGCCAGCAGCTTGGGGCAGGTCCAAGAGACCCAGTACTTC. This gives the protein CASSLGQVQETQYF.

V gene TRBV27 combines with J gene TRBJ2-1; TRBD2 agrees at 9 bases. CDR3 length equals 16 residues. With 7 bases clipped from V and 7 bases from J, the junction kept 14 bases outside the gene matches. Per the germline V gene, CDR1 is MNHEY and CDR2 is SMNVEV (reference sequence). The CDR3 protein is CASTRRGRTSVNEQFF. CDR3 sequence (DNA): TGTGCCAGCACCCGCCGGGGGAGGACTAGCGTTAATGAGCAGTTCTTC.

V gene TRBV28 combines with J gene TRBJ1-2; no firm D call. The CDR3 runs to 12 residues. Germline values: CDR1 MDHEN, CDR2 SYDVKM. Trimming took 5 bases from V and 8 from J, leaving 12 bases between them. CDR3 protein: CASSPRTRGYTF. In DNA, the CDR3 is TGTGCCAGCAGTCCCCGCACCAGGGGCTACACCTTC.

This chain uses TRBV12-5 with TRBJ1-2, with D possibly TRBD1 on 6 matching bases. Germline V gene data show CDR1 as LGHNT and CDR2 as FRNRAP. Trimming removed 6 bases from V and 0 bases from J, with 17 bases in between. This CDR3 region has 16 residues. CDR3 nucleotides: TGTGCTAGTGGACAAATGACAGGTTCCACTAACTATGGCTACACCTTC. This encodes CASGQMTGSTNYGYTF.

The chain employs TRBV14 and TRBJ1-2; D call uncertain. V dropped 1 base and J dropped 4 bases, with 10 bases sitting between them. The germline gives CDR1 SGHDN, CDR2 FVKESK. The CDR3 spans 14 residues. The CDR3 is CASSQVSGGYGYTF. The CDR3 DNA follows: TGTGCCAGCAGCCAAGTGTCCGGTGGCTATGGCTACACCTTC.

The genes are TRBV9 and TRBJ2-1; 13 bases are a match to TRBD2. The junction had 5 bases not matched to a gene; V was cut back by 3 bases and J by 2 bases. Germline assignment: CDR1 SGDLS and CDR2 YYNGEE. The CDR3 has 17 residues. The CDR3 protein is CASSETGTSGTYNEQFF. The CDR3 nucleotides are TGTGCCAGCAGCGAGACCGGGACTAGCGGGACCTACAATGAGCAGTTCTTC.

This rearrangement joins TRBV19 to TRBJ1-5; D call uncertain. Germline loops: CDR1 LNHDA, CDR2 SQIVND (reference sequence). The CDR3 spans 12 residues. Trimming shortened V by 3 bases and J by 9 bases, and 9 bases separated the two germline ends. DNA of the CDR3: TGTGCCAGTAGTATGACCCGGACGCCCCAGCATTTT. Translation: CASSMTRTPQHF.

The rearrangement links TRBV28 to TRBJ2-7, with D possibly TRBD1 on 5 matching bases. Deletions cut 8 bases from V and 4 bases from J, with 15 bases between. Germline CDR1 MDHEN, CDR2 SYDVKM. The CDR3 covers 13 residues. CDR3 bases: TGTGCCAGCCTATCCTCCGACAGTTACGAGCAGTACTTC. Protein: CASLSSDSYEQYF. Supplemented by reference TRBV28 and TRBJ2-7, the full variable domain reads DVKVTQSSRYLVKRTGEKVFLECVQDMDHENMFWYRQDPGLGLRLIYFSYDVKMKEKGDIPEGYSVSREKKERFSLILESASTNQTSMYLCASLSSDSYEQYFGPGTRLTVT.

Points on this clone: Other DNA variants within this sample encode the same CDR3. The rearrangement joins TRBV9 to TRBJ2-7; D gene ambiguous. CDR3 length equals 13 residues. Germline V gene sequence: CDR1 SGDLS, CDR2 YYNGEE. Trimming took off 0 bases at V and 1 base at J, with 5 bases between the two ends. The CDR3 nucleotides are TGTGCCAGCAGCGTAGACGGATCCTACGAGCAGTACTTC. Amino acid sequence: CASSVDGSYEQYF.

The V gene is TRBV19, the J gene TRBJ2-5; TRBD1 agrees at 9 bases. The CDR3 is 12 residues long. Germline V CDR1 and CDR2: LNHDA, SQIVND (reference sequence). Trimming removed 11 bases from V and 5 bases from J; junction bases left unmatched: 6. CDR3 amino acids: CAAGTGTETQYF. DNA of the CDR3: TGTGCCGCCGGGACAGGGACGGAGACCCAGTACTTC.

This chain connects TRBV18 to TRBJ1-2; 8 nucleotides agree with TRBD1. The CDR3 spans 12 residues. Per germline, CDR1 KGHSH and CDR2 LQKENI. The J segment lost 8 bases and the V segment lost 5 bases, leaving 4 bases of the junction unmatched. Here the CDR3 reads CASSDRGGGYTF. The CDR3 DNA follows: TGTGCCAGCTCAGACAGGGGCGGAGGCTACACCTTC.

The chain joins TRBV7-2 to TRBJ2-1, with TRBD1 as a possible D gene (5 bases). The germline gives CDR1 SGHTA, CDR2 FQGNSA. The CDR3 has 15 residues. Trimming took 6 bases from V and 1 from J, leaving 13 bases between them. The chain's CDR3 is CASSPIGASYNEQFF. CDR3 DNA sequence: TGTGCCAGCAGTCCTATAGGGGCGTCCTACAATGAGCAGTTCTTC.

V gene TRBV28 combines with J gene TRBJ1-2, with a weak D call TRBD1 (5 bases). The V end lost 5 bases, the J end lost 2 bases, and 21 bases lay between the germline ends. This CDR3 has 17 residues. Germline V gives CDR1 MDHEN, CDR2 SYDVKM. CDR3 nucleotide sequence: TGTGCCAGCAGTCCGACGACACCACCTAGGGGCAACTATGGCTACACCTTC. Translation: CASSPTTPPRGNYGYTF.

The rearrangement joins TRBV3-1 (or the pseudogene TRBV3-2) to TRBJ2-1; TRBD2 aligns across 8 bases. Germline V gene sequence: CDR1 LGHDT, CDR2 YNNKEL (reference sequence). J gave up 7 bases and V 0 bases, and 14 bases lay outside the gene matches. This CDR3 spans 18 amino acids. The CDR3 here is CASSQELVWGAGENEQFF. CDR3 sequence (DNA): TGTGCCAGCAGCCAAGAGCTCGTGTGGGGAGCGGGAGAAAATGAGCAGTTCTTC.

The chain is built from TRBV9 and TRBJ2-3; D gene uncertain. Trimming shortened V by 3 bases and J by 6 bases, and 8 bases separated the two germline ends. This CDR3 is 12 amino acids long. Germline V gene data show CDR1 as SGDLS and CDR2 as YYNGEE. The CDR3, as DNA: TGTGCCAGCAGCGCCCCCGAGGATACGCAGTATTTT. Encoded protein: CASSAPEDTQYF.

The gene calls are TRBV4-1 and TRBJ1-2; unclear D gene. The CDR3 spans 13 residues. Trimming removed 3 bases from V and 4 bases from J, with 9 bases in between. The germline gives CDR1 MGHRA, CDR2 YSYEKL. Here the CDR3 reads CASSHGGSYGYTF. CDR3 DNA sequence: TGCGCCAGCAGCCATGGCGGGTCCTATGGCTACACCTTC.

The V call is TRBV20-1, the J call TRBJ1-4; D may be TRBD1 (6 bases). CDR1 is DFQATT, CDR2 SNEGSKA, per germline (reference sequence). V was trimmed by 3 bases and J by 6 bases, leaving 14 bases between them. The CDR3 extends over 14 amino acids. The CDR3 protein is CSASNTGSDEKLFF. The CDR3 DNA reads TGCAGTGCTAGTAATACAGGGTCCGATGAAAAACTGTTTTTT.

This rearrangement joins TRBV18 to TRBJ1-2; the match to TRBD1 covers 12 bases. The CDR3 loop spans 14 amino acids. Trimming at V came to 6 bases and at J to 8 bases, leaving 7 bases not matched to a gene. The germline V gene encodes CDR1 KGHSH and CDR2 LQKENI. The CDR3 sequence is CASSGGQGAFGYTF. The CDR3 bases are TGTGCCAGCTCTGGGGGACAGGGGGCCTTCGGCTACACCTTC.

The chain combines TRBV27 with TRBJ1-4, with TRBD1 matching 8 bases. V trimming: 6 bases; J trimming: 8 bases; junction bases outside the gene matches: 8. Germline V gene sequence: CDR1 MNHEY, CDR2 SMNVEV (reference sequence). The CDR3 sequence is 14 residues long. CDR3 sequence: CASSPTGAWEKLFF. The CDR3 DNA sequence: TGTGCCAGCAGCCCGACAGGGGCTTGGGAAAAACTGTTTTTT. Together with reference TRBV27 and TRBJ1-4, the CDR3 gives the full variable domain: EAQVTQNPRYLITVTGKKLTVTCSQNMNHEYMSWYRQDPGLGLRQIYYSMNVEVTDKGDVPEGYKVSRKEKRNFPLILESPSPNQTSLYFCASSPTGAWEKLFFGSGTQLSVL.

The gene calls are TRBV2 and TRBJ1-5, with 7 bases identical to TRBD1. This CDR3 is 13 amino acids long. Germline V gene sequence: CDR1 SNHLY, CDR2 FYNNEI. V lost 7 bases and J lost 2; bases outside the gene matches: 2. The CDR3 is CASTGQGNQPQHF. CDR3 nucleotide sequence: TGTGCCAGCACTGGACAGGGCAATCAGCCCCAGCATTTT.

V and J are TRBV10-3 and TRBJ1-5, with D possibly TRBD1 on 5 matching bases. The length of the CDR3 is 12 residues. CDR1 and CDR2 from the germline V gene are ENHRY and SYGVKD. V lost 3 bases to trimming and J lost 9 bases, with 9 bases between them. The CDR3 loop is CAISERGGPQHF. CDR3 DNA: TGTGCCATCAGTGAAAGGGGTGGGCCCCAGCATTTT.

The rearrangement links TRBV28 to TRBJ1-2, with a tentative D call TRBD1 (6 bases). The V end lost 3 bases, the J end lost 8 bases, and 13 bases lay between the germline ends. The CDR3 extends over 13 amino acids. Germline V gene lookup returns CDR1 MDHEN and CDR2 SYDVKM. CDR3 loop: CASSFRGARGYTF. The CDR3 DNA reads TGTGCCAGCAGTTTCAGGGGCGCGAGGGGCTACACCTTC.

The rearrangement uses TRBV2 and TRBJ1-6; no clear D. The germline gives CDR1 SNHLY, CDR2 FYNNEI. This CDR3 is built from 14 residues. Trimming removed 3 bases from V and 10 bases from J, with 13 bases in between. The CDR3 here is CASSESRTRSPLHF. CDR3 coding DNA: TGTGCCAGCAGTGAGTCAAGAACGAGGTCACCCCTCCACTTT.